The 15 T cell receptor beta chains listed next were all sequenced from one sample in a study of OX40 agonist ivuxolimab in advanced cancers. The library was prepared using the immunoSEQ multiplex PCR assay. TCRdb stores this immuneACCESS table with in-frame sequences only. Part of the clones is absent; in the studies checked, under half of the shortfall reflects unresolved V genes, and no reason is known for the rest. Across this sample there are tens of thousands of clones, with 80% to 90% seen only once. Roughly 0.95% of the sample is taken by the ten largest. The sample was CD4+ or CD8+ T cells sorted from blood, taken in a trial of the OX40 agonist ivuxolimab. These receptor sequences come from an adult with an advanced solid tumor such as melanoma, head and neck, liver or kidney cancer.

V gene TRBV7-2 combines with J gene TRBJ1-1; the D gene is possibly TRBD1 (6 bases). The V end lost 3 bases, the J end lost 3 bases, and 11 bases lay between the germline ends. The CDR3 runs 14 residues. Looked up from germline, CDR1 is SGHTA and CDR2 is FQGNSA. CDR3 region: CASSFRGGDTEAFF. CDR3 in DNA: TGTGCCAGCAGCTTCAGAGGGGGAGACACTGAAGCTTTCTTT.

The chain has TRBV2 and TRBJ1-2; D is unclear. V gave up 3 bases and J gave up 4 bases, with 3 bases separating them. CDR3 length equals 11 residues. Germline V gene sequence: CDR1 SNHLY, CDR2 FYNNEI. In nucleotides, the CDR3 is TGTGCCAGCAGTGATACCTATGGCTACACCTTC. Its translation: CASSDTYGYTF.

V is TRBV7-8 and J is TRBJ2-5, with D perhaps matching TRBD1 (5 bases). The CDR3 covers 13 residues. The germline V and J ends were trimmed by 1 base and 8 bases, with 11 bases remaining between them. The germline V gene has CDR1 SGHVS and CDR2 FQNEAQ. The CDR3 protein is CASSLGWQGTQYF. CDR3 DNA: TGTGCCAGCAGCTTAGGGTGGCAGGGAACCCAGTACTTC.

The chain joins TRBV7-2 to TRBJ2-7; D is undetermined. The length of the CDR3 is 12 residues. Trimming took off 5 bases at V and 3 bases at J, with 8 bases between the two ends. Per the germline V gene, CDR1 is SGHTA and CDR2 is FQGNSA. The CDR3 DNA follows: TGTGCCAGCAGCACTTCCTTCTACGAGCAGTACTTC. Translated, it gives CASSTSFYEQYF.

CDR3 loop: CASSVRGSSQYF. CDR3 nucleotides: TGTGCCAGCAGTGTCAGGGGATCATCGCAGTATTTT. V usage is TRBV2 and J usage is TRBJ2-3; possible D gene TRBD1, 6 bases. V lost 4 bases and J 10 bases, leaving 12 bases between the germline ends. The CDR3 has 12 residues. In germline, CDR1 is SNHLY, CDR2 FYNNEI.

This clone showed up just a few times. J is TRBJ2-5 and V is TRBV11-3, with TRBD1 matching 7 bases. Germline V CDR1 and CDR2: SGHNT, YENEEA. The CDR3 sequence is 15 residues long. J lost 5 bases, V lost 1 base, and 7 bases had no gene match. CDR3 sequence: CASSLGQGRMETQYF. The CDR3 nucleotides are TGTGCCAGCAGCTTAGGACAGGGTAGAATGGAGACCCAGTACTTC.

This clone was observed a single time. This chain joins TRBV18 and TRBJ2-7; D ambiguous. This CDR3 has 16 residues. The germline gives CDR1 KGHSH, CDR2 LQKENI. Trimming took 0 bases from V and 0 from J, leaving 12 bases between them. Written as DNA, the CDR3 is TGTGCCAGCTCACCACCCCGACAAGAAAGCTCCTACGAGCAGTACTTC. Encoded protein: CASSPPRQESSYEQYF.

This chain joins TRBV5-6 and TRBJ1-2, with a weak D call TRBD1 (5 bases). Trimming stripped 4 bases from V and 2 bases from J, with 12 bases between. Germline V CDR1 and CDR2: SGHDT, YYEEEE. This CDR3 has 14 amino acids. The CDR3 protein is CASSGDGLNYGYTF. CDR3 nucleotide sequence: TGTGCCAGCAGCGGGGACGGATTAAACTATGGCTACACCTTC. The variable domain in full, completed from reference TRBV5-6 and TRBJ1-2, reads DAGVTQSPTHLIKTRGQQVTLRCSPKSGHDTVSWYQQALGQGPQFIFQYYEEEERQRGNFPDRFSGHQFPNYSSELNVNALLLGDSALYLCASSGDGLNYGYTFGSGTRLTVV.

This clone came up a few times. The chain links TRBV19 to TRBJ2-2; the D gene is possibly TRBD2 (6 bases). Germline V CDR1 and CDR2: LNHDA, SQIVND (reference sequence). The CDR3 totals 15 residues. The V and J ends lost 3 bases and 0 bases respectively, with 8 bases between them. The CDR3 loop reads CASSMGGANTGELFF. The CDR3 DNA is TGTGCCAGTAGTATGGGGGGAGCGAACACCGGGGAGCTGTTTTTT.

The gene calls are TRBV4-1 and TRBJ1-2; D remains ambiguous. The CDR3 is 14 residues long. The V gene's germline CDR1 is MGHRA and CDR2 YSYEKL. V gave up 0 bases and J gave up 7 bases, with 12 bases separating them. DNA for the CDR3: TGCGCCAGCAGCCAAGACACTGGAGGGTTTGGCTACACCTTC. Its protein product is CASSQDTGGFGYTF.

This clone was observed a few times. The V and J genes are TRBV4-1 and TRBJ2-1; 9 bases fit TRBD2. With V trimmed by 2 bases and J by 8 bases, 19 bases remained unmatched. This CDR3 is built from 19 residues. Germline V lookup: CDR1 MGHRA, CDR2 YSYEKL. CDR3: CASSQPRASGEPKGDEQFF. The CDR3 nucleotides read TGCGCCAGCAGCCAACCACGGGCTAGCGGGGAACCGAAGGGGGATGAGCAGTTCTTC.

This clone occurred a few times. The chain uses TRBV27 and TRBJ2-6, with no clear D. This CDR3 has 16 residues. V was shortened by 5 bases and J by 2 bases, with 13 bases between the two germline ends. Looked up from germline, CDR1 is MNHEY and CDR2 is SMNVEV (reference sequence). The CDR3: CASSGRTSTGANVLTF. DNA for the CDR3: TGTGCCAGCAGTGGCAGGACGTCAACTGGGGCCAACGTCCTGACTTTC.

The rearrangement joins TRBV28 to TRBJ2-7; D is unclear. Deletions cut 5 bases from V and 8 bases from J, with 13 bases between. Per the germline V gene, CDR1 is MDHEN and CDR2 is SYDVKM. This CDR3 contains 12 residues. The CDR3 is CASSPPALKQYF. CDR3 sequence (DNA): TGTGCCAGCAGTCCGCCGGCTTTGAAGCAGTACTTC.

This rearrangement joins TRBV7-9 to TRBJ2-5, with D perhaps matching TRBD2 (6 bases). Trimming cost V 6 bases and J 3 bases, with 11 bases left between them. Germline lookup yields CDR1 SEHNR and CDR2 FQNEAQ (reference sequence). This CDR3 has 13 residues. CDR3 amino acids: CASSRLAEETQYF. CDR3 in DNA: TGTGCCAGCAGTCGTTTAGCGGAAGAGACCCAGTACTTC.

CDR3 bases: TGCGCCAGCAGCCCGTGGGCTAGCGGGGGACAAGAGACCCAGTACTTC. This translates into CASSPWASGGQETQYF. J is TRBJ2-5 and V is TRBV4-1, with TRBD2 matching over 10 bases. V was clipped by 4 bases and J by 2 bases; unmatched bases: 7. This CDR3 region has 16 residues. CDR1 MGHRA and CDR2 YSYEKL come from the germline V gene.